This T cell receptor (beta chain) was identified in a study of CD8 T cells in Susac syndrome. Random hexamers served to reverse transcribe roughly 0.5 to 1 ug RNA. MiXCR, run by TCRdb on the immunoSEQ multiplex PCR reads, gives a single entry per CDR3 protein. The table has 300,000 to 350,000 distinct CDR3 sequences, about 90% seen once. The CDR3 runs 15 residues. Trimming removed 4 bases from V and 7 bases from J; junction bases left unmatched: 9. The multiple sclerosis control cohort comprised treatment-naive individuals presenting with stable or active relapsing-remitting disease. The receptor's source is a human donor with multiple sclerosis. The chain joins TRBV12-3 or TRBV12-4 to TRBJ2-1; 8 nucleotides align to TRBD1. Sequenced sample: CD4+ T cells from PBMCs. The CDR3 nucleotides read TGTGCCAGCAGTTCCCCACAGGGGGTCGGAAATGAGCAGTTCTTC. It encodes CASSSPQGVGNEQFF.